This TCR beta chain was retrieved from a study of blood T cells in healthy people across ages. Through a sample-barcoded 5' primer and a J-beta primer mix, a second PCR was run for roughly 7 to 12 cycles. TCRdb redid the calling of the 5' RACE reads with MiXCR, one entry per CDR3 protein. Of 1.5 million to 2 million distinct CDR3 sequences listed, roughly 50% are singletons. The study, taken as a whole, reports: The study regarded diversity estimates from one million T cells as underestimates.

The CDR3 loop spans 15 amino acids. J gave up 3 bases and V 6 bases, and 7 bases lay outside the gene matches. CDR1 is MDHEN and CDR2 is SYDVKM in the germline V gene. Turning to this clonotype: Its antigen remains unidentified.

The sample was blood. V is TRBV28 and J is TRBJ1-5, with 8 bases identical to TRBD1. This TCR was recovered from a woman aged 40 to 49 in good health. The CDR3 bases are TGTGCCAGCAGATACAGGGGGAGCGTCAATCAGCCCCAGCATTTT. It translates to CASRYRGSVNQPQHF.